The TCR beta chain under discussion was sequenced for a study of CD8+ T cells in alopecia areata. About the study: Patients took tofacitinib for 6 to 18 months, followed by 6 drug-free months.

Treatment of the sample: oral pan-JAK inhibitor, 5-10 mg twice daily. The CDR3 has 17 amino acids. Looked up from germline, CDR1 is MGHRA and CDR2 is YSYEKL. Trimming removed 3 bases at V and 6 bases at J, with 20 bases between. In its sample, this clone was seen a few times. Reverse transcription of extracted RNA yielded cDNA, which provided the sequencing template. Sequenced by immunoSEQ multiplex PCR; TCRdb stores in-frame clones only, minus some. The table has some 170,000 clones, roughly 50% seen once. This specimen was CD4+ T cells sorted from blood, taken between weeks 55 and 65, from a patient treated with tofacitinib. The receptor comes from a human donor with alopecia areata. This chain joins TRBV4-1 and TRBJ2-2; D might be TRBD2 (5 bases). The CDR3 sequence: CASSHPGLAGVPGELFF. As DNA, the CDR3 is TGCGCCAGCAGCCACCCGGGCTTAGCCGGGGTTCCCGGGGAGCTGTTTTTT.